A selection of T cell receptor beta chains follows, all from one sample in a study of blood T cell repertoires in COVID-19. Assay: immunoSEQ multiplex PCR; the TCRdb copy retains only in-frame clones and omits some. This table has roughly 120,000 clones, less than 90% appearing once. Sequenced input: peripheral blood. These receptors all stem from a man aged 65 to 85 with acute or convalescent COVID-19. Both conserved end residues are part of each CDR3. D genes are given only for firm matches. Expanded clones are given a class, and other clones once, few, many or no size at all.

v_gene	abundance	j_gene	d_gene	CDR3aa	CDR3nt
TRBV6-1	many	TRBJ1-3	NA	CASSDGASGNTIYF	TGTGCCAGCAGTGATGGGGCCTCTGGAAACACCATATATTTT
TRBV7-2	NA	TRBJ2-1	TRBD2	CASSLSASGGYNEQFF	TGTGCCAGCAGCTTATCGGCTAGCGGGGGGTACAATGAGCAGTTCTTC
TRBV7-9	NA	TRBJ2-7	TRBD2	CASSDTSGGFYEQYF	TGTGCCAGCAGTGATACTAGCGGGGGCTTCTACGAGCAGTACTTC
TRBV28	NA	TRBJ2-1	TRBD1	CASSPGDRQTYNEQFF	TGTGCCAGCAGTCCCGGGGACAGACAAACTTACAATGAGCAGTTCTTC
TRBV2	NA	TRBJ1-1	NA	CASSDFFRDTDTEAFF	TGTGCCAGCAGTGATTTTTTCCGGGACACGGACACTGAAGCTTTCTTT
TRBV4-1	once	TRBJ1-1	NA	CASSPTNYRVEAFF	TGCGCCAGCAGCCCGACGAACTACAGGGTTGAAGCTTTCTTT
TRBV29-1	few	TRBJ1-2	TRBD1	CSGGDRENSGYTF	TGCAGCGGTGGGGACAGGGAGAACTCTGGCTACACCTTC
TRBV7-9	NA	TRBJ2-3	TRBD1	CASSPRDRLTDTQYF	TGTGCCAGCAGCCCCCGGGACAGGCTCACAGATACGCAGTATTTT
TRBV11-2	NA	TRBJ2-7	NA	CASSFSGIEQYF	TGTGCCAGCAGCTTTTCGGGGATCGAGCAGTACTTC
TRBV6-1	NA	TRBJ2-5	TRBD2	CASSEQPSGGVQETQYF	TGTGCCAGCAGTGAACAGCCTAGCGGGGGAGTACAAGAGACCCAGTACTTC
TRBV5-4	few	TRBJ1-2	NA	CASSLETGNYGYTF	TGTGCCAGCAGCTTGGAGACAGGCAACTATGGCTACACCTTC
TRBV5-5	NA	TRBJ2-1	TRBD2	CASSPAVASGYNEQFF	TGTGCCAGCAGCCCGGCCGTGGCTAGCGGTTACAATGAGCAGTTCTTC
TRBV5-1	NA	TRBJ2-1	NA	CASSLGQSYNEQFF	TGCGCCAGCAGCTTGGGACAGAGCTACAATGAGCAGTTCTTC
TRBV9	NA	TRBJ2-1	TRBD2	CASSVRGTSGVNEQFF	TGTGCCAGCAGCGTTAGGGGGACTAGCGGGGTCAATGAGCAGTTCTTC
TRBV27	medium-sized	TRBJ2-3	TRBD2	CASSLSSGGSSRTDTQYF	TGTGCCAGCAGTCTCTCTAGCGGGGGCTCCTCCCGCACAGATACGCAGTATTTT
TRBV3-1/TRBV3-2	NA	TRBJ2-7	TRBD1	CASSQGDRYFRYEQYF	TGTGCCAGCAGCCAAGGGGACAGGTATTTCCGCTACGAGCAGTACTTC
TRBV7-9	NA	TRBJ2-7	NA	CASSVTGGQGAYEQYF	TGTGCCAGCAGCGTTACGGGCGGACAAGGAGCCTACGAGCAGTACTTC
TRBV12-5	NA	TRBJ2-7	TRBD1	CASGYRPGLGQGGRSYEQYF	TGTGCTAGTGGTTATCGACCCGGACTCGGACAGGGAGGCAGATCCTACGAGCAGTACTTC
TRBV6-5	once	TRBJ1-3	TRBD1	CASGGQSGNTIYF	TGTGCCAGCGGGGGACAGAGCGGAAACACCATATATTTT
TRBV7-8	once	TRBJ2-3	TRBD2	CASSLGKGLAVGADTQYF	TGTGCCAGCAGCCTAGGAAAGGGACTAGCGGTCGGGGCAGATACGCAGTATTTT
TRBV11-2	NA	TRBJ1-2	NA	CASSPGYNYGYTF	TGTGCCAGCAGCCCCGGGTATAACTATGGCTACACCTTC
TRBV5-6	NA	TRBJ2-1	NA	CASSLFGASDYEQFF	TGTGCCAGCAGCTTGTTTGGGGCTTCGGATTATGAGCAGTTCTTC
TRBV4-1	NA	TRBJ2-7	NA	CASSQERGDEQYF	TGCGCCAGCAGCCAAGAACGGGGAGACGAGCAGTACTTC
TRBV9	NA	TRBJ2-7	TRBD2	CASSVGSGLAGGPGEQYF	TGTGCCAGCAGCGTAGGTTCGGGACTAGCGGGGGGGCCTGGAGAGCAGTACTTC
TRBV28	NA	TRBJ1-6	TRBD1	CASSSPHTGGPNSPLHF	TGTGCCAGCAGTTCCCCCCACACAGGGGGCCCTAATTCACCCCTCCACTTT
TRBV30	NA	TRBJ1-6	NA	CAWNQRGGRSPLHF	TGTGCCTGGAACCAACGGGGGGGTCGGTCACCCCTCCACTTT
TRBV2	NA	TRBJ1-2	NA	CASSKEGDLYGYTF	TGTGCCAGCAGTAAGGAGGGAGACCTCTATGGCTACACCTTC
TRBV25-1	NA	TRBJ1-3	NA	CASSEWSAGNTIYF	TGTGCCAGCAGTGAATGGTCAGCTGGAAACACCATATATTTT
TRBV18	once	TRBJ2-7	NA	CASSPEAGDHEQYF	TGTGCCAGCTCACCGGAGGCAGGGGACCACGAGCAGTACTTC
TRBV9	NA	TRBJ1-2	NA	CASSVGVGGEDYTF	TGTGCCAGCAGCGTAGGGGTAGGGGGAGAAGACTACACCTTC
TRBV5-1	NA	TRBJ2-7	NA	CASSLDRIYEQYF	TGCGCCAGCAGCTTGGACAGAATCTACGAGCAGTACTTC
TRBV5-1	once	TRBJ1-2	TRBD1	CASSSNRGNDGYTF	TGCGCCAGCAGCTCTAACAGGGGTAACGATGGCTACACCTTC
TRBV10-3	NA	TRBJ2-7	NA	CAISESRGLAYEQYF	TGTGCCATCAGTGAGTCCCGGGGGTTGGCCTACGAGCAGTACTTC
TRBV7-9	NA	TRBJ1-1	NA	CASSPPRVSAEAFF	TGTGCCAGCAGCCCCCCCCGGGTATCAGCTGAAGCTTTCTTT
TRBV6-5	once	TRBJ1-2	NA	CASSYSYRANYGYTF	TGTGCCAGCAGTTACAGTTACAGGGCGAACTATGGCTACACCTTC
TRBV9	NA	TRBJ2-3	NA	CASSAGSDTDTQYF	TGTGCCAGCAGCGCAGGCTCGGACACAGATACGCAGTATTTT
TRBV10-1	NA	TRBJ2-4	TRBD1	CASVEDRILRLAKNIQYF	TGCGCCAGCGTAGAGGACAGGATTCTGAGGCTAGCCAAAAACATTCAGTACTTC
TRBV7-2	NA	TRBJ1-1	NA	CASSLVRASNTEAFF	TGTGCCAGCAGCTTAGTCAGGGCCTCGAACACTGAAGCTTTCTTT
TRBV14	few	TRBJ1-2	TRBD1	CASSPLSGQFYGYTF	TGTGCCAGCAGCCCCCTATCGGGACAGTTCTATGGCTACACCTTC
TRBV19	NA	TRBJ2-7	TRBD2	CASSPWSSGVLSYEQYF	TGTGCCAGTAGTCCGTGGTCTAGCGGGGTCCTCTCCTACGAGCAGTACTTC
TRBV30	NA	TRBJ2-7	TRBD1	CAWSRPGTGAYEQYF	TGTGCCTGGAGTCGACCAGGGACAGGGGCCTACGAGCAGTACTTC
TRBV21-1	NA	TRBJ2-5	NA	CASSTRDPGTSGGAYQETQYF	TGTGCCAGCAGCACCAGGGATCCCGGGACTAGCGGGGGAGCGTACCAAGAGACCCAGTACTTC
TRBV6-5	NA	TRBJ1-4	TRBD1	CASARDGQGGGKLFF	TGTGCCAGCGCCAGAGACGGACAGGGGGGCGGAAAACTGTTTTTT
TRBV11-2	NA	TRBJ2-7	TRBD1	CASSSTGVGEQYF	TGTGCCAGCAGCTCCACAGGGGTCGGCGAGCAGTACTTC
TRBV29-1	NA	TRBJ2-1	TRBD2	CSVSRTSGGGGDEQFF	TGCAGCGTTTCTCGGACTAGCGGAGGTGGTGGGGATGAGCAGTTCTTC
TRBV5-8	few	TRBJ1-5	TRBD1	CASNRGLRQPQHF	TGTGCCAGCAATAGGGGGCTGAGGCAGCCCCAGCATTTT
TRBV28	NA	TRBJ1-1	TRBD1	CASTTGLNTEAFF	TGTGCCAGCACGACAGGGCTGAACACTGAAGCTTTCTTT
TRBV2	NA	TRBJ2-3	TRBD2	CASSVDLWGGDTQYF	TGTGCCAGCAGTGTGGATCTGTGGGGGGGAGATACGCAGTATTTT
TRBV6-5	few	TRBJ1-1	NA	CASSYSGGSSEAFF	TGTGCCAGCAGTTACTCTGGGGGCAGCTCTGAAGCTTTCTTT
TRBV6-5	NA	TRBJ1-3	NA	CASSYGGIFSGNTIYF	TGTGCCAGCAGCTACGGCGGGATTTTTTCTGGAAACACCATATATTTT
TRBV6-1	once	TRBJ2-7	NA	CASSEHMTGTLAYEQYF	TGTGCCAGCAGTGAACATATGACCGGGACACTAGCCTACGAGCAGTACTTC
TRBV12-3/TRBV12-4	NA	TRBJ2-7	NA	CASSLRGEQYF	TGTGCCAGCAGTTTAAGGGGCGAGCAGTACTTC
TRBV13	NA	TRBJ2-5	TRBD1	CASSTGDSQETQYF	TGTGCCAGCAGCACCGGGGACAGCCAAGAGACCCAGTACTTC
TRBV2	NA	TRBJ2-3	NA	CASSPAMGTDTQYF	TGTGCCAGCAGTCCTGCGATGGGCACAGATACGCAGTATTTT
TRBV5-1	NA	TRBJ1-2	TRBD1	CASSPWDRRNGYTF	TGCGCCAGCAGCCCGTGGGACAGGCGAAATGGCTACACCTTC
TRBV10-2	NA	TRBJ2-7	NA	CASGLGQYEQYF	TGCGCCAGCGGACTGGGCCAGTACGAGCAGTACTTC
TRBV9	NA	TRBJ2-5	NA	CASSVAPVQETQYF	TGTGCCAGCAGCGTAGCACCGGTCCAAGAGACCCAGTACTTC
TRBV6-1	NA	TRBJ2-4	NA	CASSEMGAAAKNIQYF	TGTGCCAGCAGTGAAATGGGCGCCGCAGCCAAAAACATTCAGTACTTC
TRBV5-1	NA	TRBJ1-1	TRBD1	CASRFGTGRSGNTEAFF	TGCGCCAGCAGGTTTGGGACAGGCCGGTCGGGGAACACTGAAGCTTTCTTT